This T cell receptor beta chain was recorded in a study of early T cells in non-severe SARS-CoV-2 infection. General study points: VDJdb-based matching was biased toward anti-spike CD8 responses and missed private and CD4 specificities.

Notes on this clonotype: The antigen is not known.

Via MiXCR, TCRdb re-called the 5' RACE reads, giving one row per CDR3 protein. The sample comprises under 60,000 distinct CDR3 sequences, roughly a tenth of which are singletons, and around 5.3% rests with the top ten. CDR3 size: 14 residues. CDR1 is WNHNN and CDR2 is SYGVQD in the germline V gene (reference sequence). The germline V and J ends were trimmed by 3 bases and 7 bases, with 14 bases remaining between them. This TCR was recovered from an adult who was a healthcare worker with PCR-confirmed SARS-CoV-2 infection or an uninfected control (not recorded which). V is TRBV10-1 and J is TRBJ2-3; no reliable D call. Source: whole blood, taken at baseline. The CDR3 region has the DNA TGCGCCAGCAGTGACGGCGGAGAGTTAAATACGCAGTATTTT. This sequence encodes CASSDGGELNTQYF.